These 29 T cell receptor beta chains were all obtained from the same sample, sequenced in a study of T cell responses to AZD1222 COVID-19 vaccine (dated by TCRdb to the early 2020s). Library prep was done by the immunoSEQ multiplex PCR assay. TCRdb took this table from immuneACCESS and kept in-frame rearrangements with V and J called. Such tables lack part of the clones; where checked against another copy, unresolved V genes explain under half of the gap, and the rest is unexplained. The sample yields about 94,000 clones; roughly 85% were counted once. 4.5% to 5% of the sample comes from the top ten. The time point label corresponds to: about 28 days (+/-7) after the second vaccine dose. Source: peripheral blood, taken 28 days after the second AZD1222 dose. The receptor set was obtained from an adult who received the AZD1222 COVID-19 vaccine.

This clone was observed once. The genes are TRBV2 and TRBJ1-1; D possibly corresponds to TRBD1 (6 bases). The ends were cut back, 1 base at V and 1 base at J, with 10 bases in the middle. Germline assignment: CDR1 SNHLY and CDR2 FYNNEI. CDR3 length: 15 residues. The CDR3 protein is CASSEENRANTEAFF. CDR3 DNA: TGTGCCAGCAGTGAAGAAAACAGGGCGAACACTGAAGCTTTCTTT.

The chain carries TRBV12-3 or TRBV12-4 and TRBJ1-1, with D hard to call. The CDR3 contains 13 residues. The V end was cut by 3 bases, the J end by 1 base, with 6 bases between. The CDR3 nucleotides read TGTGCCAGCAGTTTGGCGGCGAACACTGAAGCTTTCTTT. Translating gives CASSLAANTEAFF.

V usage is TRBV29-1 and J usage is TRBJ1-1; D remains ambiguous. The CDR3 consists of 10 residues. Germline V gene data show CDR1 as SQVTM and CDR2 as ANQGSEA. V shed 4 bases and J shed 3 bases, with 3 bases lying between them. CDR3 DNA sequence: TGCAGCGTTGCGGACACTGAAGCTTTCTTT. Translating it yields CSVADTEAFF.

The gene calls are TRBV5-5 and TRBJ1-5; unclear D gene. This CDR3 region has 15 residues. Trimming took 2 bases from V and 2 from J, leaving 11 bases between them. CDR1 is SGHKS, CDR2 YYEKEE, per germline (reference sequence). Here the CDR3 DNA reads TGTGCCAGCAGCTTAGCGGATCGGGGCAATCAGCCCCAGCATTTT. Translation: CASSLADRGNQPQHF. The variable domain in full, completed from reference TRBV5-5 and TRBJ1-5, reads DAGVTQSPTHLIKTRGQQVTLRCSPISGHKSVSWYQQVLGQGPQFIFQYYEKEERGRGNFPDRFSARQFPNYSSELNVNALLLGDSALYLCASSLADRGNQPQHFGDGTRLSIL.

This chain links TRBV5-4 with TRBJ1-6; D call uncertain. The CDR3 totals 13 residues. Germline lookup yields CDR1 SGHNT and CDR2 YYREEE (reference sequence). V lost 0 bases and J 7 bases, leaving 5 bases between the germline ends. The CDR3 here is CASSLESNSPLHF. The CDR3 DNA is TGTGCCAGCAGCTTGGAGAGCAATTCACCCCTCCACTTT.

The count of this clone is one. This chain uses TRBV12-3 or TRBV12-4 with TRBJ1-1; TRBD1 matches at 10 bases. The CDR3 spans 13 residues. V lost 5 bases and J lost 11; bases outside the gene matches: 8. The CDR3 region is CASSHDDRGLAFF. CDR3 DNA sequence: TGTGCCAGCAGTCACGACGACAGGGGGCTTGCTTTCTTT.

The rearrangement uses TRBV10-1 and TRBJ2-3, with a possible D match to TRBD1 (5 bases). Trimming removed 2 bases at V and 1 base at J, with 7 bases between. The CDR3 consists of 14 residues. Germline loops: CDR1 WNHNN, CDR2 SYGVQD (reference sequence). The CDR3 DNA sequence: TGCGCCAGCAGTGAGCAACAGGGCACAGATACGCAGTATTTT. Residues: CASSEQQGTDTQYF.

The CDR3 DNA is TGTGCCAGCAGTCCGACAGGCTATGGCTACACCTTC. Encoded protein: CASSPTGYGYTF. The chain combines TRBV27 with TRBJ1-2, with D perhaps TRBD1 (6 bases). Deletions cut 5 bases from V and 4 bases from J, with 8 bases between. Germline CDR1 and CDR2: MNHEY and SMNVEV (reference sequence). The CDR3 totals 12 residues.

Only one count was recorded for this clone. The J gene is TRBJ2-3, the V gene TRBV30; D is unclear. The CDR3 is 12 amino acids. Germline V lookup: CDR1 GTSNPN, CDR2 SVGIG (reference sequence). Trimming took 0 bases from V and 0 from J, leaving 1 base between them. CDR3 residues: CAWSVSTDTQYF. The CDR3 nucleotides read TGTGCCTGGAGTGTGAGCACAGATACGCAGTATTTT.

V gene TRBV5-1 combines with J gene TRBJ1-1; D gene ambiguous. Trimming cost V 0 bases and J 0 bases, with 3 bases left between them. CDR3 length equals 13 residues. Germline CDR1 SGHRS, CDR2 YFSETQ. CDR3: CASSLGVNTEAFF. The CDR3, as DNA: TGCGCCAGCAGCTTGGGGGTGAACACTGAAGCTTTCTTT.

The chain joins TRBV7-3 to TRBJ2-5; TRBD1 matches 8 bases. V trimming: 4 bases; J trimming: 7 bases; junction bases outside the gene matches: 8. Per germline, CDR1 SGHTA and CDR2 FQGTGA. The CDR3 sequence is 14 residues long. The CDR3 loop reads CASSSDRVGGTQYF. CDR3 bases: TGTGCCAGCAGCTCGGACAGGGTCGGCGGGACCCAGTACTTC. The full variable domain, completed using reference TRBV7-3 and TRBJ2-5, is GAGVSQTPSNKVTEKGKYVELRCDPISGHTALYWYRQSLGQGPEFLIYFQGTGAADDSGLPNDRFFAVRPEGSVSTLKIQRTERGDSAVYLCASSSDRVGGTQYFGPGTRLLVL.

V is TRBV6-5 and J is TRBJ1-2, with a tentative D call TRBD1 (5 bases). Looked up from germline, CDR1 is MNHEY and CDR2 is SVGAGI. Trimming removed 7 bases at V and 6 bases at J, with 12 bases between. The CDR3 is 12 amino acids. CDR3 in amino acids: CASTRGLDGYTF. In nucleotides, the CDR3 is TGTGCCAGCACGAGGGGTCTAGATGGCTACACCTTC.

The chain couples TRBV12-3 or TRBV12-4 to TRBJ1-1, with unresolved D. V lost 6 bases, J lost 1 base, and 9 bases lay in between. This CDR3 is 13 amino acids long. CDR3 nucleotide sequence: TGTGCCAGCAGCCCCCCAGGGAACACTGAAGCTTTCTTT. Its protein is CASSPPGNTEAFF.

This chain links TRBV5-1 with TRBJ1-1, with D possibly TRBD1 on 5 matching bases. V dropped 0 bases and J dropped 11 bases, with 11 bases sitting between them. Germline V lookup: CDR1 SGHRS, CDR2 YFSETQ. The CDR3 is made up of 12 amino acids. CDR3 in amino acids: CASSLAPGTAFF. The CDR3 nucleotides are TGCGCCAGCAGCTTGGCCCCCGGGACGGCTTTCTTT. The full variable domain, its missing parts supplied by reference TRBV5-1 and TRBJ1-1, is KAGVTQTPRYLIKTRGQQVTLSCSPISGHRSVSWYQQTPGQGLQFLFEYFSETQRNKGNFPGRFSGRQFSNSRSEMNVSTLELGDSALYLCASSLAPGTAFFGQGTRLTVV.

The rearrangement uses TRBV10-3 and TRBJ2-7; D not resolved. The ends were cut back, 0 bases at V and 5 bases at J, with 8 bases in the middle. Germline CDR1 and CDR2: ENHRY and SYGVKD. The CDR3 loop spans 13 amino acids. This CDR3 reads CAISESWGNEQYF. The CDR3 DNA reads TGTGCCATCAGTGAGTCTTGGGGTAACGAGCAGTACTTC.

This clone showed up just once. V is TRBV7-2 and J is TRBJ1-1, with D possibly being TRBD1 (6 bases). Deletions cut 5 bases from V and 0 bases from J, with 10 bases between. Germline CDR1 SGHTA, CDR2 FQGNSA. The CDR3 consists of 14 residues. CDR3 protein: CASSRDKMNTEAFF. DNA of the CDR3: TGTGCCAGCAGCAGGGACAAGATGAACACTGAAGCTTTCTTT.

The chain combines TRBV18 with TRBJ1-5; D is unclear. Between the trimmed V and J ends, which lost 1 base and 6 bases, there was a span of 13 bases. From germline, CDR1 is KGHSH and CDR2 LQKENI. The CDR3 covers 15 residues. The CDR3 is CASSPQAAVGQPQHF. The CDR3 nucleotides read TGTGCCAGCTCACCACAGGCGGCAGTCGGTCAGCCCCAGCATTTT.

The rearrangement joins TRBV9 to TRBJ2-3, with 10 bases matching TRBD2. The CDR3 is 15 residues long. The germline CDR1 and CDR2 sequences are SGDLS and YYNGEE. V shed 3 bases, J shed 2 bases, and the junction held 3 bases outside the gene matches. In DNA form, the CDR3 reads TGTGCCAGCAGCGCTACTAGCGGGAACACAGATACGCAGTATTTT. This encodes CASSATSGNTDTQYF.

There are a few counts of this clone. The chain is built from TRBV2 and TRBJ1-6; D may be TRBD1 (6 bases). Germline V CDR1 and CDR2: SNHLY, FYNNEI. V lost 8 bases, J lost 10 bases, and 18 bases lay in between. This CDR3 contains 14 residues. For the CDR3, the DNA is TGTGCCAGCGGAACTTTGGACAGAGCCTCACCCCTCCACTTT. Residues: CASGTLDRASPLHF.

The chain joins TRBV10-3 to TRBJ2-3; D may be TRBD1 or TRBD2 (5 bases each). Trimming cost V 2 bases and J 2 bases, with 14 bases left between them. This CDR3 spans 16 amino acids. From germline, CDR1 is ENHRY and CDR2 SYGVKD. The DNA for the CDR3 is TGTGCCATCAGTGAGAGCGGACATAGCCTCACAGATACGCAGTATTTT. Amino acids: CAISESGHSLTDTQYF.

The chain carries TRBV25-1 and TRBJ2-2; a weak D match, TRBD2 (5 bases). Germline CDR1 MGHDK, CDR2 SYGVNS. CDR3 size: 15 residues. V was cut by 6 bases and J by 2 bases, with 13 bases left in between. The chain's CDR3 is CASREAVTNTGELFF. In DNA form, the CDR3 reads TGTGCCAGCAGGGAAGCGGTAACAAACACCGGGGAGCTGTTTTTT.

The chain couples TRBV21-1 to TRBJ2-7; whether TRBD1, the table's D call, matches the DNA was not checked. TRBV21-1 is a documented pseudogene. The CDR3 loop spans 16 amino acids. The CDR3 nucleotides are TGTGCCAGCAGCAAAGTGCGATCGGGCAGGGGATACGAGCAGTACTTC. Translating gives CASSKVRSGRGYEQYF.

This chain links TRBV2 with TRBJ2-5; D unresolved. The germline V gene encodes CDR1 SNHLY and CDR2 FYNNEI. This CDR3 contains 13 residues. V was clipped by 4 bases and J by 4 bases, with 10 bases between them. CDR3 amino acids: CASSVSLGETQYF. The DNA for the CDR3 is TGTGCCAGCAGTGTGAGCTTAGGAGAGACCCAGTACTTC.

This clone was seen a single time. This chain links TRBV6-5 with TRBJ2-1, with D tentatively TRBD2 (6 bases). The V gene lost 2 bases and the J gene lost 5 bases, with 10 bases spanning the gap. The CDR3 length is 14 residues. Germline V gene sequence: CDR1 MNHEY, CDR2 SVGAGI. The CDR3, as DNA: TGTGCCAGCAGTTACGGCGGGGAAAACAATGAGCAGTTCTTC. This codes for CASSYGGENNEQFF.

J is TRBJ2-7 and V is TRBV6-1; TRBD1 is a possible D gene (6 bases). V shed 4 bases and J shed 2 bases, with 21 bases lying between them. The CDR3 loop spans 17 amino acids. Germline loops: CDR1 MNHNS, CDR2 SASEGT. Written as DNA, the CDR3 is TGTGCCAGCAGTGCCACAGCTAGCAGGGGAATCACCTACGAGCAGTACTTC. This encodes CASSATASRGITYEQYF.

The genes are TRBV11-2 and TRBJ2-1; TRBD2 matches at 8 bases. V was pared by 3 bases and J by 15 bases, with 7 bases of the junction left unmatched. The CDR3 is 12 amino acids. CDR1 is SGHAT and CDR2 is FQNNGV in the germline V gene. The CDR3 nucleotides are TGTGCCAGCAGCTTCCGAAGCGGGGGTCGGTTCTTC. It is translated as CASSFRSGGRFF. Using reference TRBV11-2 and TRBJ2-1 for the parts outside the CDR3, the full variable domain is EAGVAQSPRYKIIEKRQSVAFWCNPISGHATLYWYQQILGQGPKLLIQFQNNGVVDDSQLPKDRFSAERLKGVDSTLKIQPAKLEDSAVYLCASSFRSGGRFFGPGTRLTVL.

The chain is built from TRBV7-6 and TRBJ2-2, with 9 bases identical to TRBD2. Per germline, CDR1 SGHVS and CDR2 FNYEAQ. The length of the CDR3 is 16 residues. The junction had 14 bases not matched to a gene; V was cut back by 11 bases and J by 4 bases. The CDR3 sequence is CACGRRGGAVTGELFF. CDR3 nucleotides: TGTGCCTGTGGGAGGCGCGGGGGGGCGGTCACCGGGGAGCTGTTTTTT.

The V gene is TRBV5-1, the J gene TRBJ2-5; 11 bases agree with TRBD2. The CDR3 runs 15 residues. V shed 5 bases and J 4 bases; nucleotides not matched to a gene: 7. The germline gives CDR1 SGHRS, CDR2 YFSETQ. In nucleotides, the CDR3 is TGCGCCAGCAGAAAACTAGCGGGAGAAGGAGAGACCCAGTACTTC. Amino acid sequence: CASRKLAGEGETQYF.

This clone was seen once. V usage is TRBV5-1 and J usage is TRBJ2-7, with 10 bases fitting TRBD2. CDR3 size: 18 residues. The junction had 11 bases not matched to a gene; V was cut back by 0 bases and J by 2 bases. The germline V gene has CDR1 SGHRS and CDR2 YFSETQ. As DNA, the CDR3 is TGCGCCAGCAGCTTGGCGGGGAGGGGACTAGCGCTTGCCTACGAGCAGTACTTC. Translating gives CASSLAGRGLALAYEQYF.